This is a list of T cell receptor beta chains from one sample in a study of regulatory and conventional T cells in RAG deficiency. Only in-frame clones appear in the TCRdb table, and some are missing; sequencing was by immunoSEQ multiplex PCR. Of about 1,000 clones in the sample, around 85% were seen once. The specimen sequenced was CD8+ T cells sorted from blood. The source is a human donor with RAG deficiency presenting as severe combined immunodeficiency. Both conserved end residues are part of each CDR3. D genes are given only for firm matches. Rows may omit the clone size; those that give it use once, few, many or a size class.

TRBJ2-2 . once TRBV15 TGTGCCACCCGGGCGCCGGGACAAGAAAACACCGGGGAGCTGTTTTTT CATRAPGQENTGELFF
TRBJ2-3 . . TRBV28 TGTGCCAGCAGTCCCCTTTCTACGGGGCTTAAAGATACGCAGTATTTT CASSPLSTGLKDTQYF
TRBJ1-1 . few TRBV30 TGTGCCTGCTTGGGAGAGGGGGACACTGAAGCTTTCTTT CACLGEGDTEAFF
TRBJ2-1 . . TRBV7-9 TGTGCCAGCAGCTTACAGGGAAATGAGCAGTTCTTC CASSLQGNEQFF
TRBJ2-5 . large TRBV7-3 TGTGCCAGCAGCTTAACTGGGCTAGCCGCAGAGACCCAGTACTTC CASSLTGLAAETQYF
TRBJ2-7 . . TRBV4-2 TGTGCCAGCAGCCAAGATATTCCACAGATCTCCTACGAGCAGTACTTC CASSQDIPQISYEQYF
TRBJ2-6 . . TRBV7-5 TGTGCCAGAACTTTATTTTCAAGTAGACAAAGTCGGGCCAACGTCCTGACTTTC CARTLFSSRQSRANVLTF
TRBJ1-5 TRBD1 . TRBV27 TGTGCCAGCAGTTTAGGGGCAGGGGGGAATCAGCCCCAGCATTTT CASSLGAGGNQPQHF
TRBJ2-5 . . TRBV27 TGTGCCAGCAGTTTATGGGGGGATACGGCAGAGACCCAGTACTTC CASSLWGDTAETQYF
TRBJ2-5 TRBD1 . TRBV27 TGTGCCAGCAGTTTACAGGGGGAAGAGACCCAGTACTTC CASSLQGEETQYF
TRBJ1-2 TRBD1 . TRBV28 TGTGCCAGCAGTTCCTTGGGACAGATCTATGGCTACACCTTC CASSSLGQIYGYTF
TRBJ2-5 . . TRBV4-3 TGCGCCAGCAGCCAAGATCAAGAGACCCAGTACTTC CASSQDQETQYF
TRBJ2-7 . . TRBV4-3 TGCGCCAGCAGCCAAGATGACAGCGGGTACGAGCAGTACTTC CASSQDDSGYEQYF
TRBJ2-1 . . TRBV7-9 TGTGCCAGCAGCTTCGATGGTGGGTATGATGAGCAGTTCTTC CASSFDGGYDEQFF
TRBJ2-1 . . TRBV7-3 TGTGCCAGCAGCTTAGGGTACGGGTACAATGAGCAGTTCTTC CASSLGYGYNEQFF
TRBJ2-1 TRBD2 . TRBV5-4 TGTGCCAGCAGTCAGAGACTAGCGGGAGACTACAATGAGCAGTTCTTC CASSQRLAGDYNEQFF
TRBJ2-7 TRBD1 once TRBV5-1 TGCGCCAGCAGCTGGACAGGGGCTTCCTACGAGCAGTACTTC CASSWTGASYEQYF
TRBJ2-5 . . TRBV5-1 TGCGCCAGCAGCTCCCAAGAGACCCAGTACTTC CASSSQETQYF
TRBJ2-3 . . TRBV9 TGTGCCAGCAGGGGCAACACAGATACGCAGTATTTT CASRGNTDTQYF
TRBJ2-4 . . TRBV4-1 TGCGCCAGCAGCCAAGTAGGGCAGGTAAACATTCAGTACTTC CASSQVGQVNIQYF
TRBJ2-2 TRBD1 . TRBV27 TGTGCCAGCCATTATATCGACAGGGTAAACACCGGGGAGCTGTTTTTT CASHYIDRVNTGELFF
TRBJ2-5 . . TRBV5-4 TGTGCCAGCAGCTTGAACACCTTGGGCTTGGAGACCCAGTACTTC CASSLNTLGLETQYF
TRBJ1-2 . . TRBV27 TGTGCCAGCAGTTCCGGCCGGTACTATGGCTACACCTTC CASSSGRYYGYTF
TRBJ2-1 TRBD1 . TRBV4-2 TGTGCCAGCAGCCAAGCCGGACAGGGGAGGGAGCAGTTCTTC CASSQAGQGREQFF
TRBJ2-4 TRBD1 . TRBV6-1 TGTGCCAGCAACTACCGACAGGGAACCAAAAACATTCAGTACTTC CASNYRQGTKNIQYF
TRBJ1-5 TRBD1 . TRBV7-6 TGTGCCAGCAGCGCAGGGACAGGCAACCAGCCCCAGCATTTT CASSAGTGNQPQHF
TRBJ2-3 . . TRBV4-3 TGCGCCAGCAGCCATGCCCAGGGAGGCACAGATACGCAGTATTTT CASSHAQGGTDTQYF
TRBJ2-1 TRBD1 . TRBV27 TGTGCCAGCAGCTCGGACAGGGGCTACAATGAGCAGTTCTTC CASSSDRGYNEQFF
TRBJ2-3 . . TRBV15 TGTGCCACCAGCAGGGACAGCACAGATACGCAGTATTTT CATSRDSTDTQYF
TRBJ2-7 . few TRBV7-9 TGTGCCAGCAGCCACGACTACGAGCAGTACTTC CASSHDYEQYF
TRBJ2-5 . . TRBV27 TGTGCCAGCAGTTTATCGGGAGAGACCCAGTACTTC CASSLSGETQYF
TRBJ2-3 . few TRBV9 TGTGCCAGCGGCAGGGACCGTAGCACAGATACGCAGTATTTT CASGRDRSTDTQYF
TRBJ1-2 . . TRBV9 TGTGCCAGCAGCGTTTCGGGACTTTACCCCCTCTATGGCTACACCTTC CASSVSGLYPLYGYTF
TRBJ2-3 . . TRBV28 TGTGCCAGCAGTTTGGGGGTTAGCACAGATACGCAGTATTTT CASSLGVSTDTQYF
TRBJ2-7 . . TRBV5-4 TGTGCCAGCAGCTCTGAGACAGAGCCATCCTACGAGCAGTACTTC CASSSETEPSYEQYF
TRBJ2-6 . . TRBV21-1 TGTGCCAGCAGTCTGACCATAGCTACAACAAGTCGGGCCAACGTCCTGACTTTC CASSLTIATTSRANVLTF
TRBJ1-2 . . TRBV19 TGTGCCAGTAGTATAGGATTTGGCTACACCTTC CASSIGFGYTF
TRBJ2-3 TRBD2 once TRBV9 TGTGCCAGCAGCTTCGACCTAGCGGGTAGCACAGATACGCAGTATTTT CASSFDLAGSTDTQYF
TRBJ2-1 . . TRBV28 TGTGCCAGCAGTTTTCGGCGGGGACACAATGAGCAGTTCTTC CASSFRRGHNEQFF
TRBJ2-6 . . TRBV8-2 TGTGGCAAGGTTGCAAAGATAACACAAAGTCGGGCCAACGTCCTGACTTTC CGKVAKITQSRANVLTF
TRBJ2-5 . . TRBV5-4 TGTGCCAGCAGCTTGGCTGGGACGAAAGAGACCCAGTACTTC CASSLAGTKETQYF
TRBJ2-1 . . TRBV2 TGTGCCAGCAGTGAGAACTACAATGAGCAGTTCTTC CASSENYNEQFF
TRBJ2-7 . few TRBV4-2 TGTGCCAGCAGCCAAGGGGGCTACGAGCAGTACTTC CASSQGGYEQYF
TRBJ2-1 . . TRBV28 TGTGCCAGCAGTTCATACCTAAGAGACACTGGAACGGAGCAGTTCTTC CASSSYLRDTGTEQFF
TRBJ2-3 . . TRBV28 TGTGCCAGCAGTTTATGGGGGCGCACAGATACGCAGTATTTT CASSLWGRTDTQYF
TRBJ1-2 TRBD1 . TRBV27 TGTGCCAGCCTGGGTCTGGGACAGGGTGGTGGCTACACCTTC CASLGLGQGGGYTF
TRBJ2-4 . . TRBV30 TGTGCCTGGAGTGTACAAGCGGTCGGGGGCAAAAACATTCAGTACTTC CAWSVQAVGGKNIQYF
TRBJ2-3 . . TRBV27 TGTGCCAGCAGTTCCCGGGCCACAGATACGCAGTATTTT CASSSRATDTQYF
TRBJ2-5 . . TRBV4-2 TGTGCCAGCAGCCAAGTGGTCGGTACTCACCCCCAGTACTTC CASSQVVGTHPQYF
TRBJ2-7 . . TRBV20-1 TGCAGTGCCCCGATGGGGGCCGAGCAGTACTTC CSAPMGAEQYF
TRBJ2-7 . . TRBV7-2 TGTGCCAGCAGCTTGCGGGGCTACGAGCAGTACTTC CASSLRGYEQYF
TRBJ2-6 TRBD2 . TRBV11-3 TGTGCCAGCAGTACGGGGGGCTCTGGGGCCAACGTCCTGACTTTC CASSTGGSGANVLTF
TRBJ2-3 . . TRBV27 TGTGCCAGCAGTTCAGGGGCACACACAGATACGCAGTATTTT CASSSGAHTDTQYF
TRBJ1-2 . . TRBV10-3 TGTGCCATCAGTGAGGGCAGTAACTATGGCTACACCTTC CAISEGSNYGYTF
TRBJ1-5 TRBD1 . TRBV7-2 TGTGCCAGCAGCCGACAGGAGGGGGCGGCTGGTCAGCCCCAGCATTTT CASSRQEGAAGQPQHF